This T cell receptor (beta chain) was captured by sequencing in a study of shared clonotypes between healthy human individuals. The table came from immunoSEQ multiplex PCR; TCRdb's copy has only in-frame clones and leaves some out. There are some 1.5 million clones in the sample; around 98% occur only once, and around 0.45% lies in the top ten. This receptor was obtained from a man under 40 in good health. Sequencing input: naive CD4+ T cells sorted from blood. Subset denoted: CD45RA+ positively selected.

The CDR3 sequence is CASSLTSGHYEQYF. CDR3 nucleotide sequence: TGTGCCAGCAGCTTGACTAGCGGGCACTACGAGCAGTACTTC. The genes are TRBV11-2 and TRBJ2-7, with 10 positions matching TRBD2. The trim removed 3 bases at V and 3 bases at J, leaving 2 bases unmatched. The germline V gene has CDR1 SGHAT and CDR2 FQNNGV. The CDR3 loop spans 14 amino acids.